A selection of T cell receptor beta chains follows, all from one sample in a study of blood T cell repertoires in COVID-19. TCRdb keeps only in-frame clones here, not all; method: immunoSEQ multiplex PCR. Here the sample spans some 250,000 clones, around 89% being singletons. The sample taken for sequencing was PBMCs or T cells enriched from blood (not recorded which). Every receptor here comes from a man between 40 and 49 years old who had recovered from COVID-19. Both conserved end residues are part of each CDR3. D genes are given only for firm matches. The size field is filled for only some rows; it gives once, few, many or a size class.

. | TRBJ2-7 | TRBV6-1 | TRBD2 | TGTGCCAGCAGTGAAGCGCCAGCGGGAGTAATCTCCTACGAGCAGTACTTC | CASSEAPAGVISYEQYF
. | TRBJ2-7 | TRBV5-1 | . | TGCGCCAGCAGCTTCGGGGGTAGCCGCGAGCAGTACTTC | CASSFGGSREQYF
. | TRBJ2-2 | TRBV28 | . | TGTGCCAGCAGTTCCGCAGGGGGGAGCACCGGGGAGCTGTTTTTT | CASSSAGGSTGELFF
. | TRBJ2-6 | TRBV3-1/TRBV3-2 | . | TGTGCCAGCAGCCAGGACAACTCTGGGGCCAACGTCCTGACTTTC | CASSQDNSGANVLTF
. | TRBJ2-1 | TRBV7-6 | . | TGTGCCAGCAGCTTACCACGGGGAGGTTTTTATGAGCAGTTCTTC | CASSLPRGGFYEQFF
. | TRBJ1-1 | TRBV7-6 | . | TGTGCCAGCAGCTTTGACACGAACACTGAAGCTTTCTTT | CASSFDTNTEAFF
few | TRBJ2-7 | TRBV5-5 | TRBD1 | TGTGCCAGCAGTTGGGACAGAAATTACGAGCAGTACTTC | CASSWDRNYEQYF
. | TRBJ1-1 | TRBV19 | . | TGTGCCAGTAGTACGGCGAGGAGCGCTGAAGCTTTCTTT | CASSTARSAEAFF
. | TRBJ2-7 | TRBV28 | TRBD2 | TGTGCCAGCTTAACTAGCGGGATCGTCCTTAAAAACGAGCAGTACTTC | CASLTSGIVLKNEQYF
. | TRBJ2-7 | TRBV2 | . | TGTGCCAGCAGTGAGGGTTCTGGGGGGATCCCCTACGAGCAGTACTTC | CASSEGSGGIPYEQYF
. | TRBJ1-1 | TRBV29-1 | . | TGCAGCGTAACAGGGAACACTGAAGCTTTCTTT | CSVTGNTEAFF
. | TRBJ2-1 | TRBV27 | TRBD2 | TGTGCCAGCAACCCGGGGGGGCCCTTAATGAGCAATGAGCAGTTCTTC | CASNPGGPLMSNEQFF
. | TRBJ2-7 | TRBV30 | TRBD1 | TGTGCCTGGAGTCTAGACAGGGGGGCCTCCTACGAGCAGTACTTC | CAWSLDRGASYEQYF
many | TRBJ1-4 | TRBV19 | . | TGTGCCAGTAGTGTCCAGGGTGCAACTAATGAAAAACTGTTTTTT | CASSVQGATNEKLFF
. | TRBJ1-2 | TRBV11-1 | TRBD1 | TGTGCCAGCACCCCCCCAGGGGGACCTAACTATGGCTACACCTTC | CASTPPGGPNYGYTF
. | TRBJ1-4 | TRBV5-7 | TRBD1 | TGTGCCAGCAGCTTGGGGGGACAGTTAAATGAAAAACTGTTTTTT | CASSLGGQLNEKLFF
. | TRBJ2-3 | TRBV19 | TRBD2 | TGTGCCAGTAGTATAAAGACTAGCGGGACATACACAGATACGCAGTATTTT | CASSIKTSGTYTDTQYF
. | TRBJ2-7 | TRBV7-8 | . | TGTGCCAGCAGCAACACTAGGGCTGTGGAGTGGCTCGGGCTCTACGAGCAGTACTTC | CASSNTRAVEWLGLYEQYF
. | TRBJ2-3 | TRBV28 | TRBD2 | TGTGCCAGCAGTACGCGACTAGCGGGAGACACAGATACGCAGTATTTT | CASSTRLAGDTDTQYF
. | TRBJ2-3 | TRBV2 | TRBD1 | TGTGCCAGCAGCCTCACAGGGGGCACAGATACGCAGTATTTT | CASSLTGGTDTQYF